These 22 T cell receptor beta chains were sequenced from one sample in a study of monozygotic twins with inflammatory bowel disease. TCRdb re-analyzed the 5' RACE reads; it lists each CDR3 protein once, without DNA. Its clone listing holds some 200,000 distinct CDR3 sequences. Sequencing was done on a sample of blood. The source of these receptors is a human donor with ulcerative colitis or Crohn's disease, or a healthy co-twin of an affected twin (not recorded which).

V gene TRBV12-3 or TRBV12-4 combines with J gene TRBJ2-2; TCRdb proposes TRBD1, but this gene call is untestable without DNA. This CDR3 has 15 residues. The CDR3 loop reads CASRSSGGASGELFF.

This chain joins TRBV12-3 or TRBV12-4 and TRBJ2-1; TCRdb gives TRBD1 as the D gene, but with no DNA this cannot be confirmed. The CDR3 is 14 residues long. Here the CDR3 reads CASSLHIPDRAAFF.

The genes are TRBV3-1 and TRBJ2-3; TCRdb names TRBD2, which stays unverified in the absence of DNA. In germline, CDR1 is LGHDT, CDR2 YNNKEL (reference sequence). The CDR3 loop spans 16 amino acids. The CDR3 sequence: CASSRNSGASTDTQYF.

The chain couples TRBV12-3 or TRBV12-4 to TRBJ1-1; the TRBD1 assignment by TCRdb is unverifiable without DNA. The CDR3 is made up of 16 amino acids. The CDR3 region is CASSSPRGGLGTEAFF.

This chain joins TRBV6-2 or TRBV6-3 and TRBJ1-5; TCRdb's D gene call, TRBD1, goes unchecked for lack of DNA. CDR1 and CDR2 from the germline V gene are MNHEY and SVGEGT. The CDR3 spans 17 residues. The CDR3 loop reads CASSYSAGTGRNQPQHF.

This sequence joins TRBV5-1 and TRBJ2-3; TCRdb returns TRBD1, unconfirmable since there is no DNA. This CDR3 spans 14 amino acids. Germline assignment: CDR1 SGHRS and CDR2 YFSETQ. This chain's CDR3 is CASSLTGNHDTQYF. The complete variable domain, with remaining parts taken from reference TRBV5-1 and TRBJ2-3, reads KAGVTQTPRYLIKTRGQQVTLSCSPISGHRSVSWYQQTPGQGLQFLFEYFSETQRNKGNFPGRFSGRQFSNSRSEMNVSTLELGDSALYLCASSLTGNHDTQYFGPGTRLTVL.

The V and J genes are TRBV5-1 and TRBJ1-1; no DNA is available, so the TRBD1 call from TCRdb remains unchecked. The CDR3 covers 14 residues. Germline-derived CDR1 and CDR2 are SGHRS and YFSETQ. The CDR3 here is CASSPGGGWTEAFF.

The J gene is TRBJ2-1, the V gene TRBV6-1; the TRBD2 assignment by TCRdb is unverifiable without DNA. Germline CDR1 and CDR2: MNHNS and SASEGT. This CDR3 region has 14 residues. The CDR3 protein is CATPRGTRHNERFF.

The chain has TRBV10-3 and TRBJ2-7. This CDR3 contains 13 residues. Germline CDR1 and CDR2: ENHRY and SYGVKD. The CDR3 spells CAISESGGYEQYF.

The chain links TRBV5-1 to TRBJ2-7. This CDR3 has 15 residues. Per the germline V gene, CDR1 is SGHRS and CDR2 is YFSETQ. CDR3 loop: CASSLNVGETYEQYF.

V gene TRBV24-1 combines with J gene TRBJ2-1; checking the TCRdb D call of TRBD1 is not possible without DNA. The CDR3 contains 13 residues. Germline V gene sequence: CDR1 KGHDR, CDR2 SFDVKD. CDR3 loop: CATSDGGQPGQFF.

The chain carries TRBV29-1 and TRBJ2-7; the TRBD2 assignment by TCRdb is unverifiable without DNA. Germline V CDR1 and CDR2: SQVTM, ANQGSEA. This CDR3 has 15 residues. The CDR3 reads CSVPRATGGPYEQYF.

The chain uses TRBV7-6 and TRBJ1-5; TCRdb names TRBD1, which stays unverified in the absence of DNA. Germline-derived CDR1 and CDR2 are SGHVS and FNYEAQ. CDR3 length equals 14 residues. CDR3 residues: CASSQGGQASPQHF.

The CDR3 sequence: CASSLDFHIQYF. The rearrangement links TRBV7-2 to TRBJ2-4. The CDR3 runs 12 residues. CDR1 SGHTA and CDR2 FQGNSA come from the germline V gene.

The J gene is TRBJ2-7, the V gene TRBV6-6; the TCRdb D gene call, TRBD1, has no DNA to confirm it. The germline CDR1 and CDR2 sequences are MNHNY and SVGAGI (reference sequence). CDR3 length: 13 residues. CDR3 in amino acids: CATNRGISYEQYF.

The chain uses TRBV7-8 and TRBJ2-7; absent DNA, TCRdb's TRBD1 call cannot be checked. CDR1 and CDR2 from the germline V gene are SGHVS and FQNEAQ. The CDR3 covers 13 residues. CDR3 amino acids: CASSIRDNYEQYF.

The chain uses TRBV4-3 and TRBJ2-5. The CDR3 runs 13 residues. CDR1 and CDR2 (germline): LGHNA, YSLEER. CDR3 amino acids: CASSQESGKTQYF.

This chain joins TRBV7-3 and TRBJ1-1; TCRdb reports TRBD1, a call that lacks DNA to check it against. This CDR3 contains 13 residues. Germline V CDR1 and CDR2: SGHTA, FQGTGA. The CDR3 region is CASSSGGPTEAFF.

The rearrangement joins TRBV29-1 to TRBJ2-1; absent DNA, TCRdb's TRBD1 call cannot be checked. The germline V gene has CDR1 SQVTM and CDR2 ANQGSEA. The CDR3 is made up of 14 amino acids. CDR3: CSVVWGNAYNEQFF.

The chain carries TRBV4-2 and TRBJ1-6; the D call of TRBD1 rests on TCRdb alone, since no DNA is present to check it. The CDR3 covers 16 residues. CDR1 and CDR2 from the germline V gene are LGHNA and YNFKEQ. The CDR3 spells CASSQARGDRAGPLHF.

The genes are TRBV5-5 and TRBJ2-2; the TRBD1 assignment by TCRdb is unverifiable without DNA. The CDR3 has 15 residues. The germline V gene has CDR1 SGHKS and CDR2 YYEKEE (reference sequence). CDR3 amino acids: CASSFQGGNTGELFF.

The V call is TRBV27, the J call TRBJ2-7; TCRdb's assignment of TRBD1 cannot be checked, as there is no DNA. The CDR3 runs 14 residues. Germline values: CDR1 MNHEY, CDR2 SMNVEV (reference sequence). The CDR3 sequence is CASSLKGQTYEQYF.